This TCR beta chain is drawn from a study of cytomegalovirus exposure and HLA in healthy donors. The study, taken as a whole, reports: TRBV6-2, TRBV6-3 and some other V segments were excluded as indistinguishable. CMV serostatus was the only recorded immune exposure for donors. The study designated over 150 TCR beta chains cytomegalovirus-associated.

The primer mix had 60 Vbeta and 13 Jbeta primers. TCRdb's copy holds only in-frame clones and misses some; the assay was immunoSEQ multiplex PCR. Of 35,000 to 50,000 clones in the sample, roughly 60% were seen once. Worth noting for this clone: Its antigen is currently unknown.

This CDR3 has 13 residues. Trimming pared 2 bases from V and 5 bases from J, leaving 9 bases between. The germline V gene encodes CDR1 MNHEY and CDR2 SVGAGI. Sequenced sample: PBMCs. The TCR was taken from a human donor in good health. The rearrangement joins TRBV6-5 to TRBJ1-2, with a possible D match to TRBD1 (5 bases). This CDR3 is CASSYPGQYGYTF. In DNA form, the CDR3 reads TGTGCCAGCAGTTACCCTGGACAATATGGCTACACCTTC.